A selection of T cell receptor beta chains follows, all from one sample in a study of cytomegalovirus exposure and HLA in healthy donors. The table came from immunoSEQ multiplex PCR; TCRdb's copy has only in-frame clones and leaves some out. The sample yields more than 75,000 clones, more than 75% seen once. Sequencing was done on a sample of PBMCs. These receptor sequences come from a woman in her 40s in good health and CMV-seropositive. Each CDR3 is given without its conserved first and last residue. Fields, in order: V gene, D gene, CDR3 protein. A D gene is named only where the DNA matches it firmly.

V gene: TRBV5-5; D gene: TRBD1; CDR3 protein: ASSLGARQGVDEKLF
V gene: TRBV5-6; D gene: TRBD2; CDR3 protein: ASSQETSGEETQY
V gene: TRBV7-2; D gene: NA; CDR3 protein: ASSSLGGPSEQF
V gene: TRBV5-1; D gene: NA; CDR3 protein: ASSMSQGVNTEAF
V gene: TRBV7-3; D gene: TRBD2; CDR3 protein: ASSPGSGSSYEQY
V gene: TRBV30; D gene: TRBD2; CDR3 protein: AWELAVADTQY
V gene: TRBV30; D gene: TRBD2; CDR3 protein: AWTWGRDEQF
V gene: TRBV5-1; D gene: NA; CDR3 protein: ASSGGMNTEAF
V gene: TRBV2; D gene: NA; CDR3 protein: ASSGATDTQY
V gene: TRBV10-3; D gene: NA; CDR3 protein: AISGGTVPYEQY
V gene: TRBV4-2; D gene: TRBD2; CDR3 protein: ASSQDTSGSYNEQF
V gene: TRBV7-7; D gene: TRBD2; CDR3 protein: ASSLTSGSTHEQY
V gene: TRBV18; D gene: NA; CDR3 protein: ASSPPTRSEQY
V gene: TRBV28; D gene: TRBD1; CDR3 protein: ASSLGTVGNQPQH
V gene: TRBV18; D gene: TRBD2; CDR3 protein: ASSPGTSREQY
V gene: TRBV5-4; D gene: TRBD2; CDR3 protein: ASSLRLAGVYEQY
V gene: TRBV30; D gene: TRBD1; CDR3 protein: AWTRGTVSHSGANVLT
V gene: TRBV30; D gene: TRBD1; CDR3 protein: AWRTGLMSSYNSPLH
V gene: TRBV28; D gene: NA; CDR3 protein: ASTQRQTEAF
V gene: TRBV18; D gene: NA; CDR3 protein: ASSPQGYYGYT
V gene: TRBV6-6; D gene: NA; CDR3 protein: ASSYSKSDRELF
V gene: TRBV7-9; D gene: TRBD1; CDR3 protein: ASSIRTGAYNEQF
V gene: TRBV6-1; D gene: TRBD2; CDR3 protein: ASSEILAGGRETQY
V gene: TRBV18; D gene: TRBD1; CDR3 protein: ASSPLDTGGNTEAF
V gene: TRBV29-1; D gene: TRBD2; CDR3 protein: SAERASGSYEQY
V gene: TRBV6-5; D gene: TRBD1; CDR3 protein: ASSSPGQGDYGYT
V gene: TRBV9; D gene: TRBD1; CDR3 protein: ASSSDRGIKGYT
V gene: TRBV6-1; D gene: TRBD1; CDR3 protein: ASIMDRGNQPQH
V gene: TRBV19; D gene: TRBD2; CDR3 protein: ASSITSGSHEQY
V gene: TRBV5-1; D gene: TRBD1; CDR3 protein: ASSLLGQGENYGYT
V gene: TRBV9; D gene: TRBD1; CDR3 protein: ASSALTGGRTEAF
V gene: TRBV27; D gene: NA; CDR3 protein: ASSLSPGNQPQH
V gene: TRBV7-8; D gene: TRBD1; CDR3 protein: ASSLAGGAGNQPQH
V gene: TRBV19; D gene: TRBD1; CDR3 protein: ASSPDRGLSYNEQF
V gene: TRBV9; D gene: TRBD1; CDR3 protein: ASSVQGAPSTDTQY
V gene: TRBV7-2; D gene: TRBD2; CDR3 protein: ASSLGGVAGQETQY
V gene: TRBV6-6; D gene: NA; CDR3 protein: ASSYDLSTEAF
V gene: TRBV6-5; D gene: NA; CDR3 protein: ASRKPTGPGDTIY
V gene: TRBV27; D gene: TRBD2; CDR3 protein: ASSLRSAGGYNEQF
V gene: TRBV9; D gene: NA; CDR3 protein: ASSVAQSQFTGELF
V gene: TRBV5-6; D gene: NA; CDR3 protein: ASSLSAGARDTQY
V gene: TRBV19; D gene: NA; CDR3 protein: ASSFRDTLFYGYT
V gene: TRBV19; D gene: TRBD1; CDR3 protein: ASSRDRGWIGYT
V gene: TRBV30; D gene: NA; CDR3 protein: AWSAGSGETQY
V gene: TRBV6-1; D gene: NA; CDR3 protein: ASSDWGGREQY